The TCR beta chain under discussion was sequenced for a study of blood T cell repertoires in COVID-19. Looking at the study overall: From the United States, Italy and Spain came samples of acute and convalescent COVID-19. PBMCs, B-cell-depleted T cells, or T cells were the source of the cDNA or gDNA that made up the material.

The authors' processing: Amplifying reference gene primers gave estimates of nucleated cell counts. Repertoires were generated with immunoSEQ multiplex PCR, while TCRdb's copy carries only in-frame clones and drops some. Clone size and V and J calls were adopted from that table, with D and trimming inferred from the DNA. Found here are under 170,000 clones, 70% to 90% of them singletons; the top ten hold 3% to 4%. This CDR3 region has 13 residues. Germline CDR1 SGHDT, CDR2 YYEEEE. The V gene end was trimmed by 4 bases and the J gene end by 8 bases; junction bases not matched to a gene: 6. The chain joins TRBV5-6 to TRBJ1-2, with 9 bases fitting TRBD1. What was sequenced was peripheral blood. The TCR sequence derives from a man aged 70-80 years with acute or convalescent COVID-19. CDR3: CASSKDRGHGYTF. The CDR3 DNA sequence: TGTGCCAGCAGCAAGGACAGGGGCCACGGCTACACCTTC. Looking up the rest from reference TRBV5-6 and TRBJ1-2 gives the full variable domain: DAGVTQSPTHLIKTRGQQVTLRCSPKSGHDTVSWYQQALGQGPQFIFQYYEEEERQRGNFPDRFSGHQFPNYSSELNVNALLLGDSALYLCASSKDRGHGYTFGSGTRLTVV.